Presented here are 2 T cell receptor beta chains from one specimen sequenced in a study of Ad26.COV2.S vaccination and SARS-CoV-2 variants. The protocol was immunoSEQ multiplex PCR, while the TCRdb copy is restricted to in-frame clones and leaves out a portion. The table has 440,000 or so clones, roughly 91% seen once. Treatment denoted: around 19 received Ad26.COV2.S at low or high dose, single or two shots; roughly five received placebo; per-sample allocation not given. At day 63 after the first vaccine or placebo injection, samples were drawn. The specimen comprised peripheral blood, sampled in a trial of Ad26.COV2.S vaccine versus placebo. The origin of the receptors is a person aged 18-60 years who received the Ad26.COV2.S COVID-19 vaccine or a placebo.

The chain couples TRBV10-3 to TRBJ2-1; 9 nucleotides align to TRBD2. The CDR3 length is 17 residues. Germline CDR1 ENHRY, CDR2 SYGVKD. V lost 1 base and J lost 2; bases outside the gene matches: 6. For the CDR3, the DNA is TGTGCCATCAGTGAGTTAAAGATAGCGGGAGCCTACAATGAGCAGTTCTTC. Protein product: CAISELKIAGAYNEQFF.

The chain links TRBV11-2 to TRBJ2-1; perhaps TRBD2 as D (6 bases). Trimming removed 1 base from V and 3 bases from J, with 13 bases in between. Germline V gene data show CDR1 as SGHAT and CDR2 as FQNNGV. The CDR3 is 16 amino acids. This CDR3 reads CASSLGGSGSYNEQFF. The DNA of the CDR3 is TGTGCCAGCAGCTTAGGTGGTAGCGGAAGCTACAATGAGCAGTTCTTC.